Here is one T cell receptor beta chain with its context. Antigen: not known. This entry belongs to a study of CD8+CD57+ T cells in acquired aplastic anemia. Across the study: Quantities of DNA derived from sorted CD4+ and CD8+ cells averaged roughly 3 ug.

The CDR3 totals 15 residues. Trimming removed 2 bases from V and 5 bases from J; junction bases left unmatched: 4. CDR1 is ENHRY, CDR2 SYGVKD, per germline. Genomic DNA served as template for TCR beta VDJ and CDR3 profiling. In TCRdb, the reads were re-called with MiXCR into one record per CDR3 protein. In the table there are over 150,000 distinct CDR3 sequences, roughly three fifths of which are singletons. Flow cytometry had shown expanded CD8+CD57+ cells in the patients chosen for sequencing. By the time of blood sampling, patients had still received no therapy. Study observations and caveats: The study found no significant CD8+ Simpson's diversity difference between patients and controls. About 29 CD8+ CDR3 sequences occurred in both the patients and the controls.

The source of this sequence is a human donor with aplastic anemia. The chain joins TRBV10-3 to TRBJ1-5; 9 positions agree with TRBD1. Sequenced material: sorted CD4+, CD8+, or CD8+CD57+ T cells (not recorded which) from PBMCs. The CDR3 sequence: CAISEEWTGDQPQHF. For the CDR3, the DNA is TGTGCCATCAGTGAGGAGTGGACAGGGGATCAGCCCCAGCATTTT.